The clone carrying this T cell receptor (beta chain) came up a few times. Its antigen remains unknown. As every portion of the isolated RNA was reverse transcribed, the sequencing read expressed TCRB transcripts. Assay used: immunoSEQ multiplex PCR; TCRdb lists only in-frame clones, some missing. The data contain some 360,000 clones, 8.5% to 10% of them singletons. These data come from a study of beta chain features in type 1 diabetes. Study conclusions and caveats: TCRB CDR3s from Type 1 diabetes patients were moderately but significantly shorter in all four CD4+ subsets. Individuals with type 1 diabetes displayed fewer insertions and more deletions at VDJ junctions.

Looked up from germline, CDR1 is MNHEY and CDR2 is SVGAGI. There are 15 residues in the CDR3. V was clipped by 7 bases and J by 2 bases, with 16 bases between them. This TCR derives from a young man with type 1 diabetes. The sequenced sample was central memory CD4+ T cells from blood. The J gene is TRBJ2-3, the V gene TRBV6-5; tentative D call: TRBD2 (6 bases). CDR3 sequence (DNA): TGTGCCAGCAACGCCCCCGGGACTTCCACAGATACGCAGTATTTT. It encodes CASNAPGTSTDTQYF.